Below are 9 T cell receptor beta chains sequenced from a single sample in a study of cytomegalovirus exposure and HLA in healthy donors. It was with 60 Vbeta and 13 Jbeta primers that the PCR ran. Assay used: immunoSEQ multiplex PCR; TCRdb lists only in-frame clones, some missing. This table has 170,000 or so clones, approximately 84% appearing once. The sequencing input was PBMCs. The receptors stem from a woman aged 50 to 60 in good health and CMV-seropositive.

This clone was seen more than once but under ten times. The V and J genes are TRBV19 and TRBJ1-5; 8 nucleotides align to TRBD1. CDR3 length: 14 residues. Germline CDR1 and CDR2: LNHDA and SQIVND (reference sequence). With 4 bases clipped from V and 6 bases from J, the junction kept 5 bases outside the gene matches. In DNA form, the CDR3 reads TGTGCCAGTAGTACAGGGGGCGGTTTTCAGCCCCAGCATTTT. Amino acids: CASSTGGGFQPQHF.

The V and J genes are TRBV6-1 and TRBJ2-7, with 9 nucleotides matching TRBD1. The CDR3 has 15 amino acids. The V segment lost 0 bases and the J segment 3 bases; nucleotides outside the gene matches: 3. Germline CDR1 reads MNHNS; CDR2 reads SASEGT. The CDR3 spells CASSEARTGVYEQYF. As DNA, the CDR3 is TGTGCCAGCAGTGAAGCCCGGACAGGGGTCTACGAGCAGTACTTC.

This sequence joins TRBV11-3 and TRBJ2-2, with a possible D match to TRBD1 (5 bases). This CDR3 is built from 15 residues. The germline gives CDR1 SGHNT, CDR2 YENEEA. V lost 3 bases, J lost 0 bases, and 8 bases lay in between. The CDR3 protein is CASSFRQTNTGELFF. The CDR3 coding sequence is TGTGCCAGCAGCTTTAGACAGACGAACACCGGGGAGCTGTTTTTT.

The genes are TRBV5-6 and TRBJ2-3, with a possible D match to TRBD1 (5 bases). Looked up from germline, CDR1 is SGHDT and CDR2 is YYEEEE. The V end was cut by 9 bases, the J end by 2 bases, with 22 bases between. The CDR3 covers 16 residues. This chain's CDR3 is CATWRGLGRSTDTQYF. In DNA form, the CDR3 reads TGTGCCACCTGGAGAGGTCTGGGGCGGTCCACAGATACGCAGTATTTT.

The chain links TRBV29-1 to TRBJ2-5, with TRBD1 matching over 8 bases. Trimming at V came to 7 bases and at J to 1 base, leaving 8 bases not matched to a gene. The CDR3 is 14 amino acids. CDR1 SQVTM and CDR2 ANQGSEA come from the germline V gene. The DNA for the CDR3 is TGCAGCGCCGGCCGGGACAGGTTCCAAGAGACCCAGTACTTC. Translating gives CSAGRDRFQETQYF.

The chain has TRBV7-2 and TRBJ2-3, with TRBD1 identical over 7 bases. Looked up from germline, CDR1 is SGHTA and CDR2 is FQGNSA. V lost 5 bases to trimming and J lost 3 bases; unmatched junction nucleotides: 8. The CDR3 spans 15 residues. This CDR3 is CASSEPQGSTDTQYF. For the CDR3, the DNA is TGTGCCAGCAGCGAACCACAGGGGTCGACAGATACGCAGTATTTT.

The rearrangement links TRBV5-4 to TRBJ2-2; maybe TRBD2 (5 bases). V was trimmed by 2 bases and J by 6 bases, leaving 11 bases between them. Germline values: CDR1 SGHNT, CDR2 YYREEE (reference sequence). This CDR3 spans 14 amino acids. CDR3 amino acids: CASSFGFGAGELFF. The CDR3 coding sequence is TGTGCCAGCAGCTTTGGCTTCGGGGCCGGGGAGCTGTTTTTT.

The rearrangement joins TRBV7-8 to TRBJ1-1, with 8 bases matching TRBD1. CDR1 is SGHVS and CDR2 is FQNEAQ in the germline V gene. The length of the CDR3 is 14 residues. Trimming took 5 bases from V and 4 from J; bases not matched to a gene: 6. In DNA, the CDR3 is TGTGCCAGCAGCGACGGACAGGGAGGCACTGAAGCTTTCTTT. This translates into CASSDGQGGTEAFF.

The V call is TRBV10-3, the J call TRBJ2-5, with 11 bases fitting TRBD2. The germline V gene has CDR1 ENHRY and CDR2 SYGVKD. Trimming at V came to 3 bases and at J to 11 bases, leaving 11 bases not matched to a gene. This CDR3 spans 15 amino acids. The CDR3 loop reads CAISDTSGGSWEQYF. The CDR3 DNA is TGTGCCATCAGTGACACTAGCGGGGGCTCCTGGGAGCAGTACTTC.